This TCR beta chain was documented in a study of T cells after posttransplantation cyclophosphamide. The protocol was immunoSEQ multiplex PCR, while the TCRdb copy is restricted to in-frame clones and leaves out a portion. The sample records 15,000 to 20,000 clones, 85% being singletons. This CDR3 is 14 amino acids long. J lost 4 bases, V lost 5 bases, and 5 bases had no gene match. The germline gives CDR1 SGHNT, CDR2 YENEEA. Control samples came 1 year after myeloablative marrow transplants with methotrexate plus calcineurin inhibitor. This clone is medium-sized (0.01 to 0.1%) by share. The chain couples TRBV11-3 to TRBJ1-2; 9 nucleotides match TRBD1. The origin of this receptor is a female patient between 18 and 35 years old who received an allogeneic stem cell transplant from an unrelated donor, was CMV-positive, and had acute and chronic GVHD. A share of the T cells may be of graft donor origin. The sample here was PBMCs, taken after allogeneic stem cell transplant with calcineurin inhibitor and methotrexate. CDR3 protein: CASSTRDRAYGYTF. The CDR3 DNA follows: TGTGCCAGCAGCACCCGGGACAGGGCCTATGGCTACACCTTC.